Below, one T cell receptor beta chain is given with its context. What it recognizes is unknown. This specimen belongs to a study of untreated major depressive disorder. Every depressed patient was matched in pairs with a non-depressed control on sex, age, current smoking status and body mass index. Every participant had European ancestry. For at least 8 weeks, patients took no psychiatric medication. Profiling relied on immunoSEQ multiplex PCR, and the TCRdb table lists in-frame clones only, not all of them. The profile covers some 25,000 clones, with roughly nine tenths appearing a single time and 0.72% taken by the ten largest. V was clipped by 1 base and J by 1 base, with 9 bases between them. Germline V gives CDR1 SGHRS, CDR2 YFSETQ. The CDR3 runs to 14 residues. Findings and caveats of the study: A comparatively small sample limits the generalizability of these findings. Depressed patients' CD4+ T cells carried increased TRBV05-01 (Vbeta 5.1) usage versus control CD4+ T cells.

This TCR came from a woman younger than 45 with major depressive disorder. This sequence joins TRBV5-1 and TRBJ2-7, with D uncertain. Sequences were obtained from CD4+ T cells from PBMCs. In DNA, the CDR3 is TGCGCCAGCAGCTTGCTCACCCTATCCTACGAGCAGTACTTC. It specifies CASSLLTLSYEQYF.